The 17 T cell receptor beta chains given below trace back to one sample, sequenced in a study of T cells in Graves' hyperthyroidism and ophthalmopathy. Amplification of TCR beta CDR3 regions used RNA as the template. TCR CDR3 underwent first-round RT-PCR with the HTBI primer set. TCRdb redid the calling of the multiplex PCR reads with MiXCR, one entry per CDR3 protein. Counted here are 400,000 or so distinct CDR3 sequences, about 14% occurring once; the ten biggest clones make up around a fifth. The sequenced sample was blood. The receptors stem from a woman between 25 and 40 years old with Graves' ophthalmopathy.

This clonotype was seen only a few times. The chain recombines TRBV19 with TRBJ1-5; TRBD1 matches 7 bases. The CDR3 has 16 amino acids. CDR1 is LNHDA and CDR2 is SQIVND in the germline V gene (reference sequence). The V and J ends lost 4 bases and 1 base, in that order; junction bases with no gene match: 7. The CDR3 DNA sequence: TGTGCCAGTAGTAGACAGGGAGGGGAGAGCAATCAGCCCCAGCATTTT. Translation: CASSRQGGESNQPQHF.

The table lists this clonotype with many counts. This rearrangement joins TRBV11-1 to TRBJ1-1; D might be TRBD1 (5 bases). This CDR3 region has 14 residues. Trimming pared 5 bases from V and 4 bases from J, leaving 14 bases between. Germline CDR1 SGHAT, CDR2 FQDESV (reference sequence). CDR3 region: CASSRPGDGTEAFF. For the CDR3, the DNA is TGTGCCAGCAGCCGTCCGGGGGATGGCACTGAAGCTTTCTTT.

This clonotype has more than one count but fewer than ten. This sequence joins TRBV27 and TRBJ2-7, with TRBD2 identical over 8 bases. Per the germline V gene, CDR1 is MNHEY and CDR2 is SMNVEV (reference sequence). The CDR3 covers 14 residues. The trim removed 6 bases at V and 4 bases at J, leaving 8 bases unmatched. The CDR3 sequence: CASRGLGVNYEQYF. The CDR3 DNA sequence: TGTGCCAGCAGGGGACTAGGAGTTAATTACGAGCAGTACTTC.

V gene TRBV2 combines with J gene TRBJ2-1, with 8 bases matching TRBD1. The CDR3 runs 15 residues. Germline loops: CDR1 SNHLY, CDR2 FYNNEI. Trimming at V came to 6 bases and at J to 0 bases, leaving 4 bases not matched to a gene. As DNA, the CDR3 is TGTGCCAGCAGGGTTACAGGGGGCTCCTACAATGAGCAGTTCTTC. Protein product: CASRVTGGSYNEQFF.

At least ten counts were recorded for this clonotype. The chain couples TRBV7-8 to TRBJ2-7; D gene uncertain. V lost 2 bases, J lost 3 bases, and 14 bases lay in between. The germline V gene encodes CDR1 SGHVS and CDR2 FQNEAQ. The CDR3 has 15 amino acids. The chain's CDR3 is CASSLISGPLYEQYF. CDR3 nucleotides: TGTGCCAGCAGCTTAATAAGTGGACCCCTCTACGAGCAGTACTTC.

In this sample, this clonotype turned up a few times. This may come from a read error, since a much larger clone is one base off. Since the CDR3 does not end with the conserved phenylalanine or tryptophan, this likely comes from a read error. The V gene is TRBV7-2, the J gene TRBJ1-5; D call uncertain. Trimming stripped 2 bases from V and 5 bases from J, with 10 bases between. The CDR3 contains 14 residues. CDR1 and CDR2 (germline): SGHTA, FQGNSA. The CDR3 loop reads CASSLSGVDQPQHL. As DNA, the CDR3 is TGTGCCAGCAGCTTATCGGGAGTGGATCAGCCCCAGCATCTT.

This clonotype was seen a few times. The chain is built from TRBV6-1 and TRBJ1-4; D is uncertain. Germline-derived CDR1 and CDR2 are MNHNS and SASEGT. V lost 8 bases and J lost 8, with 18 bases in between. This CDR3 comprises 14 residues. As DNA, the CDR3 is TGTGCCAGCGGGAGGATCGTCCGGGCAGAAAAACTGTTTTTT. This codes for CASGRIVRAEKLFF.

Many counts were recorded for this clonotype. This chain connects TRBV6-1 to TRBJ1-5; D not resolved. CDR1 is MNHNS, CDR2 SASEGT, per germline. V gave up 8 bases and J gave up 2 bases, with 13 bases separating them. The CDR3 contains 14 residues. The CDR3 loop reads CASEDGVGNQPQHF. As DNA, the CDR3 is TGTGCCAGCGAGGACGGAGTTGGCAATCAGCCCCAGCATTTT.

The V call is TRBV29-1, the J call TRBJ1-4; D call uncertain. The CDR3 consists of 13 residues. CDR1 is SQVTM, CDR2 ANQGSEA, per germline. Trimming took 5 bases from V and 5 from J, leaving 12 bases between them. The CDR3 DNA reads as TGCAGCGTTCAGGACCGCGCAAATGAAAAACTGTTTTTT. Its translation is CSVQDRANEKLFF.

Many counts were recorded for this clonotype. J is TRBJ1-5 and V is TRBV28; the D is unclear. V was trimmed by 1 base and J by 0 bases, leaving 10 bases between them. The CDR3 has 16 residues. Germline lookup yields CDR1 MDHEN and CDR2 SYDVKM. CDR3 sequence reads: CASSLYRRYSNQPQHF. DNA for the CDR3: TGTGCCAGCAGTTTATATCGCAGGTATAGCAATCAGCCCCAGCATTTT.

In this sample, this clonotype turned up many times. V gene TRBV27 combines with J gene TRBJ2-3, with D hard to call. V lost 5 bases and J 2 bases, leaving 23 bases between the germline ends. The CDR3 is 18 amino acids. Germline V gene data show CDR1 as MNHEY and CDR2 as SMNVEV (reference sequence). CDR3 DNA sequence: TGTGCCAGCAGTCTTAACCCGTATGGTAGCTTCATCACAGATACGCAGTATTTT. Its translation is CASSLNPYGSFITDTQYF.

This clonotype was seen more than once but under ten times. A junction end diverges from the germline sequence, so it may reflect a read error. V gene TRBV2 combines with J gene TRBJ2-7, with D perhaps TRBD1 (5 bases). The germline CDR1 and CDR2 sequences are SNHLY and FYNNEI. The length of the CDR3 is 13 residues. This chain's CDR3 is CASRRDRTYEQCF. As DNA, the CDR3 is TGTGCCAGTAGAAGAGACAGAACCTACGAGCAGTGCTTC.

The sample holds a few counts of this clonotype. V usage is TRBV19 and J usage is TRBJ1-5, with D maybe TRBD1 (5 bases). Germline assignment: CDR1 LNHDA and CDR2 SQIVND (reference sequence). The CDR3 runs 15 residues. V dropped 1 base and J dropped 9 bases, with 16 bases sitting between them. The CDR3 reads CASSIVAGGKGPQHF. CDR3 bases: TGTGCCAGTAGTATAGTCGCGGGGGGAAAAGGGCCCCAGCATTTT.

This clonotype was found many times. The chain recombines TRBV11-3 with TRBJ2-1, with unresolved D. CDR3 length: 12 amino acids. Trimming removed 1 base at V and 6 bases at J, with 4 bases between. The germline gives CDR1 SGHNT, CDR2 YENEEA. The CDR3 DNA is TGTGCCAGCAGCTTAGTCCGCAATGAGCAGTTCTTC. It yields the protein CASSLVRNEQFF. Together with reference TRBV11-3 and TRBJ2-1, the CDR3 gives the full variable domain: EAGVVQSPRYKIIEKKQPVAFWCNPISGHNTLYWYLQNLGQGPELLIRYENEEAVDDSQLPKDRFSAERLKGVDSTLKIQPAELGDSAVYLCASSLVRNEQFFGPGTRLTVL.

In its sample, this clonotype was seen many times. The rearrangement uses TRBV6-1 and TRBJ2-7; the D is unclear. The CDR3 extends over 14 amino acids. Germline loops: CDR1 MNHNS, CDR2 SASEGT. The V end lost 0 bases, the J end lost 3 bases, and 9 bases lay between the germline ends. The CDR3 DNA follows: TGTGCCAGCAGTGAAGCGCTACAGTTCTACGAGCAGTACTTC. The encoded protein is CASSEALQFYEQYF.

This clonotype has a count of ten or more. The chain recombines TRBV5-5 with TRBJ2-1; maybe TRBD2 (6 bases). Germline lookup yields CDR1 SGHKS and CDR2 YYEKEE (reference sequence). The CDR3 has 15 amino acids. Trimming stripped 0 bases from V and 6 bases from J, with 13 bases between. In DNA form, the CDR3 reads TGTGCCAGCAGCTTGGGCGGGGCCCATTCCAATGAGCAGTTCTTC. It translates to CASSLGGAHSNEQFF.

This clonotype was seen at least ten times. J is TRBJ1-5 and V is TRBV27; no clear D. Per germline, CDR1 MNHEY and CDR2 SMNVEV (reference sequence). This CDR3 is 13 amino acids long. Trimming removed 4 bases at V and 3 bases at J, with 7 bases between. The CDR3 nucleotides are TGTGCCAGCAGTTCCGGTGCCAATCAGCCCCAGCATTTT. Its translation: CASSSGANQPQHF.